Below, one TCR beta chain is given with its context. The germline CDR1 and CDR2 sequences are SGHTA and FQGTGA. CDR3 length equals 14 residues. Trimming removed 5 bases from V and 4 bases from J; junction bases left unmatched: 5. The sample comes from a study of tumor-infiltrating lymphocytes in oesophageal squamous cell carcinoma. TCRdb used MiXCR to reprocess the PCR reads, holding one entry per CDR3 protein. The sample records approximately 13,000 distinct CDR3 sequences, 50% being singletons. The sample was blood. This TCR derives from a male donor with esophageal squamous cell carcinoma. The genes are TRBV7-3 and TRBJ2-3, with TRBD2 identical over 8 bases. The CDR3 DNA is TGTGCCAGCAGCGATAGCGGGATTCCAGATACGCAGTATTTT. Amino acid sequence: CASSDSGIPDTQYF.